This is a list of T cell receptor beta chains from one sample in a study of ipilimumab plus nivolumab after autologous stem cell transplantation. Data came from immunoSEQ multiplex PCR; TCRdb stores just in-frame clones and leaves some out. The table records 10,000 or so clones, less than 80% of them present only once. Here the sequenced sample was PBMCs, taken in a trial of ipilimumab plus nivolumab as post-transplant consolidation. Receptors originate from a male donor with diffuse large B-cell lymphoma. Each CDR3 is given with its conserved first and last residue. A D gene is named only where the DNA matches it firmly. Size is omitted from some rows. Given values are once, few, many or a class for expanded clones.

.	.	TRBV5-1	15	TRBJ1-6	TGCGCCAGCAGCTTGGACAGCCTTTATAATTCACCCCTCCACTTT	CASSLDSLYNSPLHF
.	.	TRBV13	12	TRBJ2-3	TGTGCCAGCAGCTTAGCTGGGAATACGCAGTATTTT	CASSLAGNTQYF
TRBD2	.	TRBV5-1	14	TRBJ2-5	TGCGCCAGCAGCGCAGAAGCCGGGGGGGATACCCAGTACTTC	CASSAEAGGDTQYF
TRBD2	.	TRBV4-1	14	TRBJ2-7	TGCGCCAGCAGCCTGGGACTAGCGGGCCCCGAGCAGTACTTC	CASSLGLAGPEQYF
.	.	TRBV2	15	TRBJ1-2	TGTGCCAGCAGTGATAGAGGCAGGGTATATCATGGCTACACCTTC	CASSDRGRVYHGYTF
.	few	TRBV2	14	TRBJ1-6	TGTGCCAGCAGCCCTCCACCGGGCGGTTCACCCCTCCACTTT	CASSPPPGGSPLHF
TRBD1	.	TRBV28	14	TRBJ2-7	TGTGCCAGCAGTCTGACAGGGGGTAGCCACGAGCAGTACTTC	CASSLTGGSHEQYF
.	.	TRBV7-9	15	TRBJ1-6	TGTGCCAGCAGCTTAACGACGGACTATAATTCACCCCTCCACTTT	CASSLTTDYNSPLHF
.	.	TRBV6-4	14	TRBJ2-3	TGTGCCAGCAGTGTTGGGCTAGCGTCAGATACGCAGTATTTT	CASSVGLASDTQYF
.	medium-sized	TRBV27	16	TRBJ1-6	TGTGCCAGCAGTCCCGACTACAGGGCCCTTAATTCACCCCTCCACTTT	CASSPDYRALNSPLHF
TRBD1	.	TRBV6-5	13	TRBJ1-1	TGTGCCAGCAATCTACAGGGGGGCACTGAAGCTTTCTTT	CASNLQGGTEAFF
.	.	TRBV28	13	TRBJ1-6	TGTGCCACTACCACGGGGAGGGATTCACCCCTCCACTTT	CATTTGRDSPLHF
.	.	TRBV28	18	TRBJ2-1	TGTGCCAGCAGTTCGATCTCCTGGGACTTCAAACGGGGGAATGAGCAGTTCTTC	CASSSISWDFKRGNEQFF
.	.	TRBV16	14	TRBJ1-5	TGTGCCAGCAGCCAGAGCCCTCTTACAAAGCCCCAGCATTTT	CASSQSPLTKPQHF
.	.	TRBV14	14	TRBJ2-4	TGTGCCAGCAGTCTACAGGGTGGCAAAAACATTCAGTACTTC	CASSLQGGKNIQYF
TRBD2	once	TRBV9	18	TRBJ2-7	TGTGCCAGCAGCGTAACGCTAGCGGGGGGGCCTTTCGGTCTCGAGCAGTACTTC	CASSVTLAGGPFGLEQYF
.	.	TRBV4-3	13	TRBJ1-2	TGCGCCAGCAGCCGAGGAGGGGCCGGAGGCTACACCTTC	CASSRGGAGGYTF
.	few	TRBV2	13	TRBJ1-2	TGTGCCAGCAGAGCCGGGACGGCGAGCGGCTACACCTTC	CASRAGTASGYTF
TRBD2	few	TRBV7-2	16	TRBJ2-1	TGTGCCAGCAGCCAAAACCTGGGACTAGCGGCACGTGAGCAGTTCTTC	CASSQNLGLAAREQFF
TRBD2	.	TRBV6-6	15	TRBJ2-1	TGTGCCAGCACCCGAGAGACTAGCGTGGGCAATGAGCAGTTCTTC	CASTRETSVGNEQFF
TRBD2	.	TRBV2	14	TRBJ2-3	TGTGCCAGCAGCAGACTAGCGGATACAGATACGCAGTATTTT	CASSRLADTDTQYF
.	.	TRBV2	16	TRBJ2-2	TGTGCCAGCACCCAGACGGGCAGGGCGGGGACCGGGGAGCTGTTTTTT	CASTQTGRAGTGELFF
TRBD2	.	TRBV5-1	16	TRBJ2-3	TGCGCCAGCAGCTTGGGACTAGCGGGGAGTGCAGATACGCAGTATTTT	CASSLGLAGSADTQYF
.	.	TRBV4-2	16	TRBJ2-1	TGTGCCAGCAGCCAAGATTGGCGGGACCCATACAATGAGCAGTTCTTC	CASSQDWRDPYNEQFF
TRBD2	few	TRBV4-2	18	TRBJ2-3	TGTGCCAGCAGCCAAGCCACCCCACTAGCGGGGGGGCCAGATACGCAGTATTTT	CASSQATPLAGGPDTQYF
.	.	TRBV7-2	15	TRBJ1-2	TGTGCCAGCAGCTCCCTCCTCGGGAGTGGGTATGGCTACACCTTC	CASSSLLGSGYGYTF
.	few	TRBV7-2	14	TRBJ2-5	TGTGCCAGCAGCCCCAGGGCCCAGGCGGAGACCCAGTACTTC	CASSPRAQAETQYF